This entry concerns a single T cell receptor beta chain. Its recognized antigen is unknown. No quality values exist for individual bases; no much larger clone is one base distant. For sequencing of the TCRbeta CDR3 region, genomic DNA was extracted from the sorted cells. The immunoSEQ Assay was used to sequence the TCRbeta CDR3 regions. This is the immuneACCESS table as TCRdb keeps it, with only in-frame sequences that have V and J called. A part of the clones is gone; compared with another copy, unresolved V genes explain less than half, and the rest is unexplained. The sample yields roughly 25,000 clones; 78% were counted once. More than 1.4% of the sample belongs to the ten largest clones. This specimen comes from a study of OX40 agonist ivuxolimab in advanced cancers. Concerning the study at large: Ivuxolimab was a fully human IgG2 agonistic monoclonal antibody targeting the costimulatory receptor OX40 (CD134). Patients were allowed to have had prior anti-PD-1, anti-PD-L1 or anti-CTLA-4 therapy, and around 43% of the dose-escalation patients had been treated with checkpoint inhibitors. Among the roughly 52 dose-escalation patients, around 20 had hepatocellular carcinoma, roughly 15 melanoma, 9 renal cell carcinoma and 9 head and neck cancer. Intravenous ivuxolimab was administered to patients every 2 weeks at six dose levels: 0.01, 0.1, 0.3, 1.5, 3 and 10 mg/kg. The monotherapy dose-escalation portion (N ≈ 56 patients) of the phase I ivuxolimab trial is reported in the paper. Peripheral TCRbeta sequencing was intended to test whether TCR sequence diversity was altered and clonal T-cell expansion was caused by ivuxolimab. In the dose-escalation cohort, nearly 85% of patients were male, and the mean age was approximately 60 years with a range of roughly 23 to 79. Partial responses were achieved by three dose-escalation patients, of whom one had hepatocellular carcinoma and two had cutaneous melanoma.

The full study reports these points: Partial responders in the 0.1-3.0 mg/kg groups had among the lowest normalized peripheral clonal expansion, especially among CD8+ T cells. After ivuxolimab, expanded clones were on average more numerous among CD8+ T cells than among CD4+ T cells. Low levels of normalized T-cell clonal expansion were also seen in some patients who did not respond. At doses of 0.1 to 3.0 mg/kg, clonal expansion of both CD4+ and CD8+ T cells in blood was seen between baseline and week 6. Antigen specificity was not determined for the clonally expanded peripheral T cells.

Taken from the germline V gene, the CDR1 and CDR2 loops are SGHRS and YFSETQ. V lost 5 bases and J lost 3 bases; the stretch between them is 12 bases long. Including the terminal cysteine and phenylalanine, the CDR3 comprises 13 residues. This entry keeps only the CDR3 DNA: 39 bases, framed from base 1. Patients with autoimmune disease history or receiving systemic immunosuppression were excluded from the trial. Peripheral blood for TCR sequencing was collected from all dose cohorts at baseline, on cycle 4 day 1, and on cycle 7 day 1. Samples were obtained from an open-label, multicenter, first-in-human phase I dose-escalation trial of ivuxolimab. Adults with locally advanced or metastatic melanoma, renal cell, hepatocellular, or head and neck squamous cell carcinoma were enrolled in the trial. CD4+ and CD8+ T cells were sorted separately from peripheral blood before TCR sequencing.

The receptor was derived from an adult with an advanced solid tumor such as melanoma, head and neck, liver or kidney cancer. Sequenced here: CD4+ or CD8+ T cells sorted from blood, sampled in a trial of the OX40 agonist ivuxolimab. The sequence links TRBV5-1 to TRBJ2-7; the D region may be TRBD1 or TRBD2, each matching 6 bases equally. CDR3 loop: CASRVGGGYEQYF. The DNA sequence follows: TGCGCCAGCAGGGTCGGGGGCGGCTACGAGCAGTACTTC.